This TCR beta chain was captured in a study of T-cell reconstitution after alpha-beta-depleted transplantation in children. Findings of the study overall: The origin of alpha-beta T cells about two months after transplant was reportedly several hundred expanded graft clones. Surviving recipient T cells and thymic progenitors accounted for the high day-60 TCRbeta diversity observed in some patients. It was newly produced T cells that mostly accounted for T-cell counts and diversity one year after transplant.

Only a few counts were recorded for this clonotype. What it recognizes is unknown. The CDR3 runs to 15 residues. Per germline, CDR1 SGHRS and CDR2 YFSETQ. Trimming removed 2 bases from V and 6 bases from J; junction bases left unmatched: 6. During its preparation, the TCRbeta library received unique molecular identifiers. Each CDR3 protein gets one entry after TCRdb re-called the PCR reads with MiXCR. The sample has hundreds of thousands of distinct CDR3 sequences, approximately 15% seen once. The gene calls are TRBV5-1 and TRBJ2-7; 12 bases agree with TRBD2. The material was PBMCs, mostly from graft donor cells, obtained 360 days after TCRalphabeta/CD19-depleted stem cell transplant. The clonotype was recovered from a male patient younger than 18 who had a stem cell transplant for acute lymphoblastic leukemia, so the T cells may come from the graft donor. The CDR3 nucleotides are TGCGCCAGCAGCTTCGGACTAGCGGGGTCCGTCGAGCAGTACTTC. The encoded protein is CASSFGLAGSVEQYF.